A selection of T cell receptor beta chains follows, all from one sample in a study of Ad26.COV2.S vaccination and SARS-CoV-2 variants. Some clones are missing from TCRdb's copy, which holds only in-frame ones; the method was immunoSEQ multiplex PCR. The table shows about 350,000 clones, with about 88% occurring only once. The sequencing used peripheral blood, collected in a trial of Ad26.COV2.S vaccine versus placebo. The receptors here all came from a person between 18 and 59 years old who received the Ad26.COV2.S COVID-19 vaccine or a placebo. The CDR3 runs from the conserved cysteine through the conserved F or W. Expanded clones get a size class; other rows say once, few or many, or leave the size out.

v_call: TRBV11-2
j_call: TRBJ2-7
clone_size: once
cdr3_length: 15
cdr3_aa: CASSLEDGGFYEQYF

v_call: TRBV3-1/TRBV3-2
j_call: TRBJ1-1
clone_size: NA
cdr3_length: 13
cdr3_aa: CASSSDRVTEAFF

v_call: TRBV4-2
j_call: TRBJ1-6
clone_size: NA
cdr3_length: 14
cdr3_aa: CASSSTGGYSPLHF

v_call: TRBV6-5
j_call: TRBJ1-3
clone_size: NA
cdr3_length: 15
cdr3_aa: CASSLGQISGNTIYF

v_call: TRBV4-3
j_call: TRBJ2-7
clone_size: NA
cdr3_length: 14
cdr3_aa: CASSQEVAGYEQYF

v_call: TRBV21-1
j_call: TRBJ2-7
clone_size: NA
cdr3_length: 13
cdr3_aa: CASSMVSSYEQYF

v_call: TRBV5-1
j_call: TRBJ2-5
clone_size: NA
cdr3_length: 14
cdr3_aa: CASSWGRDQETQYF

v_call: TRBV3-1/TRBV3-2
j_call: TRBJ1-2
clone_size: NA
cdr3_length: 17
cdr3_aa: CASSLERSQGGGYGYTF

v_call: TRBV3-1/TRBV3-2
j_call: TRBJ2-5
clone_size: NA
cdr3_length: 13
cdr3_aa: CASSPSTTGSQYF

v_call: TRBV3-1/TRBV3-2
j_call: TRBJ1-2
clone_size: NA
cdr3_length: 16
cdr3_aa: CASSQVGGRIGYGYTF

v_call: TRBV5-1
j_call: TRBJ2-1
clone_size: NA
cdr3_length: 14
cdr3_aa: CASSLGLAYNEQFF

v_call: TRBV10-3
j_call: TRBJ1-2
clone_size: NA
cdr3_length: 13
cdr3_aa: CAIWSGPNYGYTF

v_call: TRBV6-2/TRBV6-3
j_call: TRBJ1-2
clone_size: NA
cdr3_length: 14
cdr3_aa: CASSYATDLKGYTF

v_call: TRBV7-2
j_call: TRBJ2-3
clone_size: NA
cdr3_length: 13
cdr3_aa: CASSPRLPDTQYF

v_call: TRBV7-9
j_call: TRBJ2-5
clone_size: NA
cdr3_length: 14
cdr3_aa: CASSLTGGKETQYF

v_call: TRBV6-1
j_call: TRBJ1-6
clone_size: NA
cdr3_length: 15
cdr3_aa: CASSEVQGSNSPLHF

v_call: TRBV19
j_call: TRBJ2-1
clone_size: NA
cdr3_length: 16
cdr3_aa: CASSTGTSGGAHEQFF

v_call: TRBV7-2
j_call: TRBJ2-5
clone_size: NA
cdr3_length: 15
cdr3_aa: CASSLAGLAQETQYF

v_call: TRBV4-3
j_call: TRBJ1-5
clone_size: NA
cdr3_length: 13
cdr3_aa: CASSQDLRQPQHF

v_call: TRBV6-2/TRBV6-3
j_call: TRBJ2-2
clone_size: once
cdr3_length: 13
cdr3_aa: CASSWTGTGELFF

v_call: TRBV2
j_call: TRBJ2-1
clone_size: once
cdr3_length: 15
cdr3_aa: CASSESGGSYNEQFF

v_call: TRBV7-2
j_call: TRBJ2-2
clone_size: NA
cdr3_length: 17
cdr3_aa: CASSPPAGERGTGELFF

v_call: TRBV9
j_call: TRBJ1-1
clone_size: NA
cdr3_length: 15
cdr3_aa: CASSPSGQETSEAFF

v_call: TRBV28
j_call: TRBJ2-7
clone_size: NA
cdr3_length: 13
cdr3_aa: CASSPAPNYEQYF

v_call: TRBV5-1
j_call: TRBJ2-1
clone_size: NA
cdr3_length: 11
cdr3_aa: CASSFETEQFF

v_call: TRBV25-1
j_call: TRBJ2-2
clone_size: once
cdr3_length: 16
cdr3_aa: CASSDLAGGKTGELFF

v_call: TRBV28
j_call: TRBJ2-5
clone_size: NA
cdr3_length: 16
cdr3_aa: CASSPILSGRLETQYF

v_call: TRBV4-3
j_call: TRBJ2-7
clone_size: NA
cdr3_length: 16
cdr3_aa: CASSQSGTSYSYEQYF

v_call: TRBV3-1/TRBV3-2
j_call: TRBJ2-7
clone_size: NA
cdr3_length: 12
cdr3_aa: CASSHATYEQYF

v_call: TRBV4-3
j_call: TRBJ1-2
clone_size: NA
cdr3_length: 16
cdr3_aa: CASSQGWKLGNYGYTF

v_call: TRBV3-1/TRBV3-2
j_call: TRBJ1-1
clone_size: NA
cdr3_length: 14
cdr3_aa: CASSQGGRDTEAFF

v_call: TRBV19
j_call: TRBJ2-4
clone_size: NA
cdr3_length: 15
cdr3_aa: CASSAQFIAKNIQYF

v_call: TRBV27
j_call: TRBJ2-1
clone_size: NA
cdr3_length: 16
cdr3_aa: CASSRGGTGRKSEQFF

v_call: TRBV28
j_call: TRBJ1-2
clone_size: NA
cdr3_length: 12
cdr3_aa: CASSPPGAGYTF

v_call: TRBV3-1/TRBV3-2
j_call: TRBJ2-2
clone_size: NA
cdr3_length: 13
cdr3_aa: CASSQLSSGELFF

v_call: TRBV5-6
j_call: TRBJ2-5
clone_size: NA
cdr3_length: 12
cdr3_aa: CASSLAQETQYF

v_call: TRBV27
j_call: TRBJ1-1
clone_size: NA
cdr3_length: 13
cdr3_aa: CASSSQVNTEAFF

v_call: TRBV7-2
j_call: TRBJ1-2
clone_size: NA
cdr3_length: 15
cdr3_aa: CASSLDRGRAAGYTF

v_call: TRBV10-3
j_call: TRBJ2-5
clone_size: NA
cdr3_length: 18
cdr3_aa: CAISESSPSGGLEETQYF

v_call: TRBV3-1/TRBV3-2
j_call: TRBJ1-3
clone_size: NA
cdr3_length: 15
cdr3_aa: CASSRGTGVGNTIYF

v_call: TRBV7-9
j_call: TRBJ1-4
clone_size: NA
cdr3_length: 15
cdr3_aa: CASSSFDRINEKLFF

v_call: TRBV3-1/TRBV3-2
j_call: TRBJ1-2
clone_size: NA
cdr3_length: 14
cdr3_aa: CASSQDLGRTRYTF

v_call: TRBV5-1
j_call: TRBJ2-3
clone_size: NA
cdr3_length: 14
cdr3_aa: CASSLGLGLDTQYF

v_call: TRBV4-1
j_call: TRBJ2-3
clone_size: NA
cdr3_length: 15
cdr3_aa: CASSQAFPRPDTQYF

v_call: TRBV5-4
j_call: TRBJ2-4
clone_size: NA
cdr3_length: 13
cdr3_aa: CASSLFGGFTQYF

v_call: TRBV27
j_call: TRBJ1-4
clone_size: NA
cdr3_length: 16
cdr3_aa: CASSPRGLSGNEKLFF

v_call: TRBV3-1/TRBV3-2
j_call: TRBJ2-7
clone_size: NA
cdr3_length: 13
cdr3_aa: CASSQDSPYEQYF

v_call: TRBV18
j_call: TRBJ2-3
clone_size: NA
cdr3_length: 11
cdr3_aa: CASSRTDTQYF

v_call: TRBV19
j_call: TRBJ2-7
clone_size: NA
cdr3_length: 15
cdr3_aa: CASSTSGTDGYEQYF

v_call: TRBV12-3/TRBV12-4
j_call: TRBJ1-1
clone_size: once
cdr3_length: 13
cdr3_aa: CAIYRASNTEAFF

v_call: TRBV28
j_call: TRBJ2-5
clone_size: NA
cdr3_length: 15
cdr3_aa: CASIGASGAQETQYF

v_call: TRBV6-5
j_call: TRBJ2-7
clone_size: NA
cdr3_length: 11
cdr3_aa: CASSYGGRQYF

v_call: TRBV6-5
j_call: TRBJ1-2
clone_size: NA
cdr3_length: 14
cdr3_aa: CASTEGRINYGYTF

v_call: TRBV4-1
j_call: TRBJ2-1
clone_size: NA
cdr3_length: 19
cdr3_aa: CASSQEYIGRYPINNEQFF

v_call: TRBV7-9
j_call: TRBJ2-7
clone_size: many
cdr3_length: 15
cdr3_aa: CASSLGSSQGYEQYF